What follows are 11 T cell receptor beta chains derived from one specimen sequenced in a study of blood T cells in healthy people across ages. A sample-barcoded 5' primer and a J-beta primer mix were used in a second PCR of about 6 to 12 cycles. TCRdb fed the 5' RACE reads into MiXCR, producing one record per CDR3 protein. The data hold around 620,000 distinct CDR3 sequences, with about 26% observed a single time. The sequenced sample consisted of blood. The receptors derive from a woman in her sixties or seventies in good health.

The table lists this clonotype with many counts. V gene TRBV20-1 combines with J gene TRBJ2-5, with 8 bases aligning to TRBD1. With 4 bases clipped from V and 3 bases from J, the junction kept 13 bases outside the gene matches. The CDR3 runs to 16 residues. Germline-derived CDR1 and CDR2 are DFQATT and SNEGSKA (reference sequence). DNA for the CDR3: TGCAGTGCTACTTTTCTCGGACAGGGATTAGAAGAGACCCAGTACTTC. Its protein product is CSATFLGQGLEETQYF.

This clonotype was picked up a small number of times. The V call is TRBV12-3 or TRBV12-4, the J call TRBJ2-5; tentative D call: TRBD2 (5 bases). The CDR3 is 12 residues long. V lost 1 base and J 13 bases, leaving 13 bases between the germline ends. The CDR3 nucleotides are TGTGCCAGCAGTTTAGTTGGGCTAGCCCCGTACTTC. Protein: CASSLVGLAPYF.

The chain joins TRBV5-1 to TRBJ1-2, with 8 bases identical to TRBD1. This CDR3 region has 16 residues. Germline V gene lookup returns CDR1 SGHRS and CDR2 YFSETQ. V was pared by 3 bases and J by 0 bases, with 7 bases of the junction left unmatched. CDR3 sequence (DNA): TGCGCCAGCAGCTCCCGGGACAGGACTCCTAACTATGGCTACACCTTC. As protein: CASSSRDRTPNYGYTF.

The V call is TRBV5-1, the J call TRBJ2-5; 7 positions agree with TRBD1. This CDR3 is built from 15 residues. After removal of 3 bases from V and 4 bases from J, the junction contained 9 bases not matched to a gene. Per germline, CDR1 SGHRS and CDR2 YFSETQ. CDR3 residues: CASSWDSTERETQYF. As DNA, the CDR3 is TGCGCCAGCAGCTGGGACAGTACTGAGCGAGAGACCCAGTACTTC.

This clonotype occurred a few times. The chain has TRBV5-1 and TRBJ2-7, with TRBD1 identical over 9 bases. Germline lookup yields CDR1 SGHRS and CDR2 YFSETQ. Unmatched junction bases numbered 8, after V lost 1 base and J lost 6 bases. CDR3 size: 15 residues. CDR3 DNA: TGCGCCAGCAGCTTGTTGGGGACAGGGATTGGCGAGCAGTACTTC. This gives the protein CASSLLGTGIGEQYF.

The chain joins TRBV20-1 to TRBJ2-7; 10 bases are shared with TRBD2. V trimming: 3 bases; J trimming: 0 bases; junction bases outside the gene matches: 5. Germline CDR1 reads DFQATT; CDR2 reads SNEGSKA (reference sequence). This CDR3 has 15 residues. The chain's CDR3 is CSARASGGTSYEQYF. The CDR3 DNA reads TGCAGTGCTAGGGCTAGCGGGGGAACCTCCTACGAGCAGTACTTC.

This clonotype was seen more than once but under ten times. The chain recombines TRBV10-3 with TRBJ2-3; TRBD2 aligns across 8 bases. The germline V gene has CDR1 ENHRY and CDR2 SYGVKD. The CDR3 has 15 residues. Trimming at V came to 10 bases and at J to 3 bases, leaving 12 bases not matched to a gene. The CDR3 DNA sequence: TGTGCCAGCCGAACTAGCGGCGGAGAAACAGATACGCAGTATTTT. Protein: CASRTSGGETDTQYF.

This rearrangement joins TRBV3-1 to TRBJ2-1, with D uncertain. V lost 2 bases and J 4 bases, leaving 9 bases between the germline ends. CDR1 is LGHDT, CDR2 YNNKEL, per germline (reference sequence). The CDR3 has 14 amino acids. The DNA of the CDR3 is TGTGCCAGCAGCCAACCTTACCGGTACAATGAGCAGTTCTTC. The encoded protein is CASSQPYRYNEQFF.

V usage is TRBV7-8 and J usage is TRBJ2-7, with 9 bases lining up with TRBD1. The J call may be in error: the DNA end matches TRBJ2-1 better. This CDR3 spans 16 amino acids. The germline V gene has CDR1 SGHVS and CDR2 FQNEAQ. CDR3 nucleotide sequence: TGTGCCAGCAGCGCCCGAACAGGGGGCGGTAACAATGAGCAGTTCTTC. Its translation: CASSARTGGGNNEQFF.

This clonotype was detected only a few times. The genes are TRBV21-1 and TRBJ2-7; TRBD1, the D gene given by the table, was not confirmed from the DNA. TRBV21-1 is a documented pseudogene. CDR3 length: 15 amino acids. The CDR3 sequence is CASSKSPKSSYEQYF. CDR3 nucleotide sequence: TGTGCCAGCAGCAAATCCCCCAAGAGCTCCTACGAGCAGTACTTC.

The sample holds many counts of this clonotype. The gene calls are TRBV5-1 and TRBJ2-5; 12 nucleotides match TRBD1. The germline V gene has CDR1 SGHRS and CDR2 YFSETQ. The V segment lost 5 bases and the J segment 4 bases; nucleotides outside the gene matches: 9. The CDR3 consists of 16 residues. The CDR3 spells CASRPTGTGGLETQYF. CDR3 sequence (DNA): TGCGCCAGCAGACCTACCGGGACAGGGGGCCTAGAGACCCAGTACTTC.